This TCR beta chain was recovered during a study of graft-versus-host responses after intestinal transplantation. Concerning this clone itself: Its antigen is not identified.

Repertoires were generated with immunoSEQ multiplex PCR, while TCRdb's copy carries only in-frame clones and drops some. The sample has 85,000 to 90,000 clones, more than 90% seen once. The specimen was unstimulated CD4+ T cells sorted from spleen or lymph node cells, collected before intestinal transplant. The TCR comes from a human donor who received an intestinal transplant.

CDR3 coding DNA: TGTGCCAGCAGCTCTCGGCAGGGCGGTGAAAAACTGTTTTTT. Its translation is CASSSRQGGEKLFF. The V and J genes are TRBV9 and TRBJ1-4, with a possible D match to TRBD1 (5 bases). The CDR3 contains 14 residues. V lost 4 bases, J lost 7 bases, and 14 bases lay in between. Germline V gives CDR1 SGDLS, CDR2 YYNGEE.